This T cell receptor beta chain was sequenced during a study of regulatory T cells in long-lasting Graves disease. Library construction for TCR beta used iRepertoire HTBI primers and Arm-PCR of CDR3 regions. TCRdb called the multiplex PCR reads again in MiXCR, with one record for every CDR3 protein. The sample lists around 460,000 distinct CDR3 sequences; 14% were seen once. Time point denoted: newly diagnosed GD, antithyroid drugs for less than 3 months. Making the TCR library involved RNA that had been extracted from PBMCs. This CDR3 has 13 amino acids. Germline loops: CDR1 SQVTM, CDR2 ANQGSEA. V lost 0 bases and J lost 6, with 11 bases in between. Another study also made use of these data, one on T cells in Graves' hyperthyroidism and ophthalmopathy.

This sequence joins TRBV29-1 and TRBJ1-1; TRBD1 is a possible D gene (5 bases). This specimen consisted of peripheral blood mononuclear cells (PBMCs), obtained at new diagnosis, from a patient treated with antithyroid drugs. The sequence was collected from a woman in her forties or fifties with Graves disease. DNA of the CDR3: TGCAGCGTTGAAGATCAGGGTCGGGCTGAAGCTTTCTTT. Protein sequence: CSVEDQGRAEAFF.